The next 25 T cell receptor beta chains were all read from a single sample in a study of CXCR3-negative and CXCR3-positive naive CD8 T cells. Study results and caveats: When CXCR3-positive naive cells were set against CXCR3-negative naive cells, the former had more hydrophobic TRB CDR3s.

UMI-labeled TRB cDNA libraries were prepared by 5' RACE. TCRdb reprocessed the 5' RACE reads; each CDR3 protein has one entry and no DNA is given. Here the sample table reports roughly 61,000 distinct CDR3 sequences. Their antigens remain unidentified. Sequenced: naive CXCR3+ CD8+ T cells from blood. The subset was: CD45RO-CCR7+CD27+CD95- naive CD8+ T cells expressing CXCR3 (TNR3+). These receptors were obtained from a human donor in good health. Some clones in this sample may be carry-over from other donors' samples.

The V call is TRBV18, the J call TRBJ1-5; TCRdb returns TRBD1, unconfirmable since there is no DNA. CDR3 size: 18 residues. The germline V gene encodes CDR1 KGHSH and CDR2 LQKENI. This CDR3 reads CASSTVPGDRDSNQPQHF.

The genes are TRBV6-5 and TRBJ2-7; TCRdb selects TRBD1, and the lack of DNA leaves this call unchecked. The germline V gene has CDR1 MNHEY and CDR2 SVGAGI. The CDR3 covers 16 residues. The CDR3 protein is CASSYQPGQGPYEQYF.

The chain employs TRBV20-1 and TRBJ2-7. CDR1 DFQATT and CDR2 SNEGSKA come from the germline V gene (reference sequence). The CDR3 length is 16 residues. The CDR3 protein is CSARTYRVTTDYEQYF.

The chain has TRBV27 and TRBJ2-2; TCRdb's assignment of TRBD1 cannot be checked, as there is no DNA. The germline V gene has CDR1 MNHEY and CDR2 SMNVEV (reference sequence). This CDR3 has 16 residues. CDR3 residues: CASSLGSPDTAGELFF.

This rearrangement joins TRBV7-9 to TRBJ2-7. Per germline, CDR1 SEHNR and CDR2 FQNEAQ (reference sequence). The length of the CDR3 is 11 residues. CDR3 sequence: CASRSLEEQYF.

The V and J genes are TRBV5-1 and TRBJ2-7. The CDR3 is made up of 14 amino acids. Germline loops: CDR1 SGHRS, CDR2 YFSETQ. The CDR3 is CASSLRDKAYEQYF.

The gene calls are TRBV7-9 and TRBJ2-7; TCRdb outputs TRBD2, but without DNA this stays unchecked. The CDR3 is 14 residues long. Germline assignment: CDR1 SEHNR and CDR2 FQNEAQ (reference sequence). The CDR3 sequence: CASSPRDLPYEQYF. Looking up the rest from reference TRBV7-9 and TRBJ2-7 gives the full variable domain: DTGVSQNPRHKITKRGQNVTFRCDPISEHNRLYWYRQTLGQGPEFLTYFQNEAQLEKSRLLSDRFSAERPKGSFSTLEIQRTEQGDSAMYLCASSPRDLPYEQYFGPGTRLTVT.

The V and J genes are TRBV20-1 and TRBJ2-7; no DNA is available, so the TRBD2 call from TCRdb remains unchecked. The CDR3 consists of 14 residues. Per germline, CDR1 DFQATT and CDR2 SNEGSKA (reference sequence). The CDR3 here is CSARVSGSSYEQYF.

This rearrangement joins TRBV15 to TRBJ1-2; lacking DNA, the TRBD1 call made by TCRdb goes unchecked. This CDR3 spans 17 amino acids. The V gene's germline CDR1 is LNHNV and CDR2 YYDKDF (reference sequence). The CDR3 here is CATSSTGWGSLGGGYTF.

V and J are TRBV18 and TRBJ2-1; the TCRdb D gene call, TRBD1, has no DNA to confirm it. The germline gives CDR1 KGHSH, CDR2 LQKENI. This CDR3 is 16 amino acids long. CDR3 amino acids: CASSPPRTGDYNEQFF.

The rearrangement links TRBV7-3 to TRBJ1-6. The length of the CDR3 is 15 residues. CDR1 and CDR2 from the germline V gene are SGHTA and FQGTGA. The CDR3: CASSLRPLDNSPLHF. The complete variable domain, with remaining parts taken from reference TRBV7-3 and TRBJ1-6, reads GAGVSQTPSNKVTEKGKYVELRCDPISGHTALYWYRQSLGQGPEFLIYFQGTGAADDSGLPNDRFFAVRPEGSVSTLKIQRTERGDSAVYLCASSLRPLDNSPLHFGNGTRLTVT.

The J gene is TRBJ2-1, the V gene TRBV18. Per germline, CDR1 KGHSH and CDR2 LQKENI. CDR3 length: 14 residues. This CDR3 is CASSPAGSHDEQFF.

This chain links TRBV12-3 or TRBV12-4 with TRBJ2-5. This CDR3 spans 14 amino acids. The CDR3 sequence: CASSLALVSETQYF.

The chain has TRBV4-2 and TRBJ2-3. Germline V gives CDR1 LGHNA, CDR2 YNFKEQ. The CDR3 spans 16 residues. The CDR3 sequence: CASSQEGFGRTDTQYF.

CDR3 loop: CASTLGETPYEQYF. This rearrangement joins TRBV12-3 or TRBV12-4 to TRBJ2-7; there is no DNA to check the TCRdb D call of TRBD2. The CDR3 loop spans 14 amino acids.

The gene calls are TRBV20-1 and TRBJ2-7. The germline CDR1 and CDR2 sequences are DFQATT and SNEGSKA (reference sequence). The CDR3 sequence is 12 residues long. CDR3 residues: CSDVDLGYEQYF.

The chain is built from TRBV7-6 and TRBJ2-3. The CDR3 is made up of 16 amino acids. Germline V gene data show CDR1 as SGHVS and CDR2 as FNYEAQ. CDR3 in amino acids: CASSRPTGASTDTQYF. Full variable domain (outside the CDR3, taken from reference TRBV7-6 and TRBJ2-3): GAGVSQSPRYKVTKRGQDVALRCDPISGHVSLYWYRQALGQGPEFLTYFNYEAQQDKSGLPNDRFSAERPEGSISTLTIQRTEQRDSAMYRCASSRPTGASTDTQYFGPGTRLTVL.

V gene TRBV10-3 combines with J gene TRBJ1-1. This CDR3 is built from 11 residues. The germline CDR1 and CDR2 sequences are ENHRY and SYGVKD. The CDR3 here is CAISANTEAFF.

V and J are TRBV5-1 and TRBJ2-2; as DNA is missing, the TRBD1 call by TCRdb cannot be tested. Germline CDR1 SGHRS, CDR2 YFSETQ. CDR3 length equals 18 residues. The CDR3: CASSPPRGGDANTGELFF.

The J gene is TRBJ2-3, the V gene TRBV9; TCRdb calls TRBD1, which cannot be checked without DNA. The CDR3 contains 14 residues. Germline V gives CDR1 SGDLS, CDR2 YYNGEE. The CDR3 sequence is CASSVSGGADTQYF.

The rearrangement joins TRBV12-3 or TRBV12-4 to TRBJ2-5; checking the TCRdb D call of TRBD1 is not possible without DNA. This CDR3 has 13 amino acids. The chain's CDR3 is CASSSGGQETQYF.

The chain combines TRBV12-3 or TRBV12-4 with TRBJ2-1; TCRdb proposes TRBD1, but this gene call is untestable without DNA. The CDR3 consists of 14 residues. CDR3 protein: CASSSSTGGNEQFF.

The genes are TRBV6-1 and TRBJ1-1. CDR1 and CDR2 (germline): MNHNS, SASEGT. CDR3 length: 14 amino acids. This CDR3 is CASLAVWQNTEAFF.

The rearrangement links TRBV7-8 to TRBJ2-7. This CDR3 has 13 amino acids. Germline lookup yields CDR1 SGHVS and CDR2 FQNEAQ. The CDR3 region is CASSSRLSYEQYF.

The rearrangement joins TRBV12-3 or TRBV12-4 to TRBJ2-7; the D gene TCRdb calls, TRBD2, cannot be checked with no DNA. This CDR3 region has 16 residues. The CDR3 is CASSPGLAGGLYEQYF.